This entry concerns a single TCR beta chain. The CDR3 contains 17 residues. Looked up from germline, CDR1 is LGHNA and CDR2 is YSLEER. The V and J ends lost 4 bases and 3 bases respectively, with 22 bases between them. This sample is part of a study of blood T cell repertoires in COVID-19. Study at large: Sites across the United States, Italy and Spain contributed samples from acute and convalescent COVID-19. In each case, the material was cDNA or gDNA derived from T cells, B-cell-depleted T cells, or PBMCs.

Assay used: immunoSEQ multiplex PCR; TCRdb lists only in-frame clones, some missing. The repertoire consists of approximately 500,000 clones, with approximately 87% occurring once and the leading ten covering approximately 2%. Cohort placement rested on clinical history that participants reported themselves. Two negative PCRs, clearance, or symptom resolution had been documented for recovered Cohort 3 donors. The material sequenced was PBMCs or T cells enriched from blood (not recorded which). V is TRBV4-3 and J is TRBJ2-7; D is perhaps TRBD2 (6 bases). The origin of this receptor is a woman aged 40 to 50 who had recovered from COVID-19. Here the CDR3 reads CASSLLPGEVRGYEQYF. DNA for the CDR3: TGCGCCAGCAGCCTCCTACCGGGGGAGGTGAGGGGCTACGAGCAGTACTTC.